This T cell receptor (beta chain) stems from a study of sequential checkpoint blockade in melanoma. The treatment: randomized to nivolumab then ipilimumab (arm A) or the reverse (arm B). Germline CDR1 MDHEN, CDR2 SYDVKM. The V segment lost 4 bases and the J segment 0 bases; nucleotides outside the gene matches: 5. CDR3 length equals 17 residues. Here immunoSEQ multiplex PCR was the method, and the copy in TCRdb shows in-frame clones only, minus some. Of roughly 10,000 clones in the sample, around 60% were seen once. The chain couples TRBV28 to TRBJ2-3; 12 bases map to TRBD2. The specimen was CD8+ T cells sorted from blood (inferred from file names), collected from a patient given nivolumab and ipilimumab in sequence. The clonotype comes from a human donor with melanoma. The DNA for the CDR3 is TGTGCCAGCAGTTATCTAGCGGGAGGGCGGAGCACAGATACGCAGTATTTT. Its protein is CASSYLAGGRSTDTQYF.